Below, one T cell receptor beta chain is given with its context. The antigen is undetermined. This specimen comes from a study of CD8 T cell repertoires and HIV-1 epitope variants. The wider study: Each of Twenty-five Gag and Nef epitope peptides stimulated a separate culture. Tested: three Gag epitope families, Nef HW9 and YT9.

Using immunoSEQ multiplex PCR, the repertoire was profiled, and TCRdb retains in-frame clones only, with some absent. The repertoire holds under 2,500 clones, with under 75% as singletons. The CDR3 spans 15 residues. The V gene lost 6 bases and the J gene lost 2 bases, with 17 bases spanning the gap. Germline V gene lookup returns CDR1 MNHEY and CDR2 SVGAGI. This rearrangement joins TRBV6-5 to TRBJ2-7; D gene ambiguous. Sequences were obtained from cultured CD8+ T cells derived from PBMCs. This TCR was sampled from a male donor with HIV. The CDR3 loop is CASSLRSSAAYEQYF. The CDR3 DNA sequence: TGTGCCAGCAGCTTACGAAGCTCAGCAGCCTACGAGCAGTACTTC.